Following are 5 T cell receptor beta chains from one sample sequenced in a study of Graves' ophthalmopathy and Graves' hyperthyroidism. Beta-chain TCR CDR3 regions were amplified from RNA transcripts. After a first-round RT-PCR with HTBI primers, a second-round multiplex PCR was run. TCRdb analysed the multiplex PCR reads with MiXCR anew, one entry per CDR3 protein. The sample contains 450,000 or so distinct CDR3 sequences, approximately 14% of which appear only once. The sequenced sample consisted of blood. The receptors derive from a woman under 40 with Graves' ophthalmopathy.

This clonotype showed up many times. The V call is TRBV11-2, the J call TRBJ2-6, with D possibly being TRBD1 or TRBD2 (6 bases each). The CDR3 covers 19 residues. Germline V lookup: CDR1 SGHAT, CDR2 FQNNGV. V was trimmed by 5 bases and J by 1 base, leaving 21 bases between them. The CDR3 nucleotides are TGTGCCAGCAGCGAACGGGGGCTCCCGGGTGGGTCTGGGGCCAACGTCCTGACTTTC. Its translation is CASSERGLPGGSGANVLTF.

The chain uses TRBV18 and TRBJ1-2, with TRBD1 identical over 7 bases. Germline V gives CDR1 KGHSH, CDR2 LQKENI. Unmatched junction bases numbered 23, after V lost 6 bases and J lost 4 bases. The CDR3 extends over 19 amino acids. CDR3 in amino acids: CASSQPFGGGARVGYGYTF. The CDR3 DNA reads TGTGCCAGCTCGCAGCCTTTCGGAGGGGGCGCGAGGGTCGGCTATGGCTACACCTTC.

This clonotype was seen ten or more times. The rearrangement uses TRBV6-1 and TRBJ1-5, with D uncertain. Germline CDR1 reads MNHNS; CDR2 reads SASEGT. This CDR3 comprises 15 residues. V was shortened by 6 bases and J by 6 bases, with 18 bases between the two germline ends. Here the CDR3 reads CASSGLGGGRQPQHF. CDR3 DNA sequence: TGTGCCAGCAGCGGCCTTGGAGGAGGTCGTCAGCCCCAGCATTTT.

The table lists this clonotype with many counts. CDR3 bases: TGTGCCAGCAGCTTAACAGGGGGGGATCAGCCCCAGCATTTT. Translated, it gives CASSLTGGDQPQHF. The gene calls are TRBV12-3 or TRBV12-4 and TRBJ1-5; 8 bases fit TRBD1. The V and J ends lost 6 bases and 5 bases, in that order; junction bases with no gene match: 6. CDR3 length: 14 amino acids.

This clonotype showed up many times. The rearrangement links TRBV11-2 to TRBJ2-2; TRBD2 matches at 8 bases. The CDR3 is 15 amino acids. J gave up 1 base and V 4 bases, and 2 bases lay outside the gene matches. The germline gives CDR1 SGHAT, CDR2 FQNNGV. The CDR3 region is CASSSLAGNTGELFF. CDR3 sequence (DNA): TGTGCCAGCAGCTCTCTAGCGGGGAACACCGGGGAGCTGTTTTTT.